A selection of T cell receptor beta chains follows, all from one sample in a study of T-cell memory formation after mild COVID-19. Using its own MiXCR run on the 5' RACE reads, TCRdb lists one record per CDR3 protein. The sample carries over 45,000 distinct CDR3 sequences, 9.3% recorded once. Sequenced: PBMCs or a T cell subset sorted from them (not recorded which). The receptor source for this set is an adult woman who had mild COVID-19 (a few samples of this study predate the infection). Cell type and time point are not known. Both conserved end residues are part of each CDR3. Fields, in order: CDR3 protein, CDR3 DNA, J gene, V gene, clone size, D gene. D genes are given only for firm matches. Only some rows state a clone size, as once, few, many or a class for expanded clones.

CDR3aa: CASSLSDRRYTGELFF
CDR3nt: TGTGCCAGCAGCCTTTCGGACAGGCGATACACCGGGGAGCTGTTTTTT
j_gene: TRBJ2-2
v_gene: TRBV7-8
abundance: many
d_gene: TRBD1

CDR3aa: CASSLRGPGGYGYTF
CDR3nt: TGCGCCAGCAGCTTGAGGGGGCCTGGTGGCTATGGCTACACCTTC
j_gene: TRBJ1-2
v_gene: TRBV5-1
abundance: -
d_gene: TRBD1

CDR3aa: CASSLTANYGYTF
CDR3nt: TGCGCCAGCAGCTTGACAGCCAACTATGGCTACACCTTC
j_gene: TRBJ1-2
v_gene: TRBV5-1
abundance: many
d_gene: -

CDR3aa: CASSQDLTSGRWTSNTGELFF
CDR3nt: TGCGCCAGCAGCCAAGATCTTACTAGCGGGAGATGGACATCGAACACCGGGGAGCTGTTTTTT
j_gene: TRBJ2-2
v_gene: TRBV4-1
abundance: -
d_gene: TRBD2

CDR3aa: CASKGWEGTGYNSPLHF
CDR3nt: TGTGCCAGCAAAGGATGGGAGGGGACAGGGTATAATTCACCCCTCCACTTT
j_gene: TRBJ1-6
v_gene: TRBV27
abundance: -
d_gene: TRBD1

CDR3aa: CASSLGSVSSYNEQFF
CDR3nt: TGCGCCAGCAGCTTGGGTAGCGTGAGCTCCTACAATGAGCAGTTCTTC
j_gene: TRBJ2-1
v_gene: TRBV5-1
abundance: many
d_gene: -

CDR3aa: CASSFVRVAYSGANVLTF
CDR3nt: TGTGCCAGCAGTTTTGTCAGGGTGGCCTATTCTGGGGCCAACGTCCTGACTTTC
j_gene: TRBJ2-6
v_gene: TRBV12-3/TRBV12-4
abundance: few
d_gene: -

CDR3aa: CASSIGTLNTDTQYF
CDR3nt: TGTGCCAGTAGTATAGGGACGCTGAACACAGATACGCAGTATTTT
j_gene: TRBJ2-3
v_gene: TRBV19
abundance: few
d_gene: -

CDR3aa: CASRLSGTGGAEQYF
CDR3nt: TGTGCCAGTAGACTCTCCGGGACAGGGGGTGCCGAGCAGTACTTC
j_gene: TRBJ2-7
v_gene: TRBV19
abundance: many
d_gene: TRBD1

CDR3aa: CAINQQENTEAFF
CDR3nt: TGTGCCATCAACCAACAGGAGAACACTGAAGCTTTCTTT
j_gene: TRBJ1-1
v_gene: TRBV10-3
abundance: -
d_gene: -

CDR3aa: CASSSRGGSPLHF
CDR3nt: TGTGCCAGCAGTTCCAGGGGGGGTTCACCCCTCCACTTT
j_gene: TRBJ1-6
v_gene: TRBV12-3/TRBV12-4
abundance: -
d_gene: TRBD1

CDR3aa: CASSFLTGLGESPLHF
CDR3nt: TGTGCCAGCAGTTTTTTAACGGGCCTGGGGGAATCACCCCTCCACTTT
j_gene: TRBJ1-6
v_gene: TRBV6-5
abundance: many
d_gene: -

CDR3aa: CASSIGKGMRPYSNQPQHF
CDR3nt: TGTGCCAGTAGTATAGGTAAGGGAATGCGCCCTTATAGCAATCAGCCCCAGCATTTT
j_gene: TRBJ1-5
v_gene: TRBV19
abundance: medium-sized
d_gene: -

CDR3aa: CASSVLAGGLGTQYF
CDR3nt: TGTGCCAGTTCCGTCCTAGCGGGAGGGCTAGGTACGCAGTATTTT
j_gene: TRBJ2-3
v_gene: TRBV6-2/TRBV6-3
abundance: -
d_gene: TRBD2

CDR3aa: CASSLSGTYNNNEQFF
CDR3nt: TGTGCCAGCAGCTTATCCGGGACTTACAATAACAATGAGCAGTTCTTC
j_gene: TRBJ2-1
v_gene: TRBV7-3
abundance: many
d_gene: -

CDR3aa: CASSRTSGEREQFF
CDR3nt: TGCGCCAGCAGCCGGACTAGCGGGGAGAGAGAGCAGTTCTTC
j_gene: TRBJ2-1
v_gene: TRBV5-1
abundance: -
d_gene: TRBD2

CDR3aa: CASSLVGVEGNIQYF
CDR3nt: TGTGCCAGCAGCTTGGTCGGGGTGGAGGGAAACATTCAGTACTTC
j_gene: TRBJ2-4
v_gene: TRBV5-6
abundance: few
d_gene: -

CDR3aa: CASSLASSFEQYF
CDR3nt: TGTGCCAGCAGCTTAGCGAGCAGTTTCGAGCAGTACTTC
j_gene: TRBJ2-7
v_gene: TRBV7-9
abundance: many
d_gene: -

CDR3aa: CASSQVSGSSYNEQFF
CDR3nt: TGTGCCAGCAGCCAAGTGTCCGGGAGCTCCTACAATGAGCAGTTCTTC
j_gene: TRBJ2-1
v_gene: TRBV14
abundance: many
d_gene: -

CDR3aa: CSAREAGSLAKNIQYF
CDR3nt: TGCAGTGCTAGAGAAGCGGGGTCTCTAGCCAAAAACATTCAGTACTTC
j_gene: TRBJ2-4
v_gene: TRBV20-1
abundance: many
d_gene: TRBD2

CDR3aa: CATSGTGTSGPVRTDTQYF
CDR3nt: TGTGCCACCAGTGGTACCGGGACTAGCGGCCCCGTGCGCACAGATACGCAGTATTTT
j_gene: TRBJ2-3
v_gene: TRBV24-1
abundance: many
d_gene: TRBD2

CDR3aa: CASSLGRRAYNEQFF
CDR3nt: TGTGCCAGCAGTTTGGGGCGGAGGGCCTACAATGAGCAGTTCTTC
j_gene: TRBJ2-1
v_gene: TRBV12-3/TRBV12-4
abundance: -
d_gene: -

CDR3aa: CASSKEGLTYEQYF
CDR3nt: TGTGCCAGCAGCAAGGAGGGACTGACCTACGAGCAGTACTTC
j_gene: TRBJ2-7
v_gene: TRBV7-9
abundance: many
d_gene: -

CDR3aa: CASRPKTGTGELFF
CDR3nt: TGTGCCAGCAGGCCCAAGACAGGGACCGGGGAGCTGTTTTTT
j_gene: TRBJ2-2
v_gene: TRBV12-3/TRBV12-4
abundance: -
d_gene: TRBD1

CDR3aa: CASSELGGQPQHF
CDR3nt: TGTGCCAGCAGCGAGTTGGGGGGTCAGCCCCAGCATTTT
j_gene: TRBJ1-5
v_gene: TRBV9
abundance: few
d_gene: -

CDR3aa: CASSQRASGAGGPGEQYF
CDR3nt: TGTGCCAGCAGCCAGAGGGCCTCCGGTGCGGGAGGGCCGGGGGAGCAGTACTTC
j_gene: TRBJ2-7
v_gene: TRBV4-2
abundance: many
d_gene: TRBD2

CDR3aa: CASSPRGRSAYEQYF
CDR3nt: TGTGCCAGCAGCCCCCGCGGGAGATCGGCCTACGAGCAGTACTTC
j_gene: TRBJ2-7
v_gene: TRBV5-4
abundance: -
d_gene: TRBD2

CDR3aa: CSAREPAGGLKTQYF
CDR3nt: TGCAGTGCTAGAGAGCCGGCGGGGGGGTTAAAGACCCAGTACTTC
j_gene: TRBJ2-5
v_gene: TRBV20-1
abundance: -
d_gene: TRBD2

CDR3aa: CASTPAYQETQYF
CDR3nt: TGCGCCAGCACCCCGGCCTACCAAGAGACCCAGTACTTC
j_gene: TRBJ2-5
v_gene: TRBV5-1
abundance: few
d_gene: -

CDR3aa: CASSPTGQAYGYTF
CDR3nt: TGTGCCAGCAGCCCGACCGGACAGGCCTATGGCTACACCTTC
j_gene: TRBJ1-2
v_gene: TRBV6-6
abundance: many
d_gene: TRBD1

CDR3aa: CASSFSDSYEQYF
CDR3nt: TGTGCCAGCAGCTTTTCGGACAGCTACGAGCAGTACTTC
j_gene: TRBJ2-7
v_gene: TRBV7-2
abundance: many
d_gene: -

CDR3aa: CSARVMQETQYF
CDR3nt: TGCAGTGCTAGGGTGATGCAAGAGACCCAGTACTTC
j_gene: TRBJ2-5
v_gene: TRBV20-1
abundance: few
d_gene: -

CDR3aa: CASTPGQSTDTQYF
CDR3nt: TGTGCCAGCACACCGGGACAGAGCACAGATACGCAGTATTTT
j_gene: TRBJ2-3
v_gene: TRBV5-4
abundance: few
d_gene: TRBD1

CDR3aa: CASRRTGGTSDTQYF
CDR3nt: TGTGCCAGCAGACGGACTGGAGGAACATCAGATACGCAGTATTTT
j_gene: TRBJ2-3
v_gene: TRBV2
abundance: few
d_gene: -

CDR3aa: CSAIAGTYEQYF
CDR3nt: TGCAGTGCTATCGCGGGAACCTACGAGCAGTACTTC
j_gene: TRBJ2-7
v_gene: TRBV20-1
abundance: many
d_gene: -

CDR3aa: CASSQGLNQPQHF
CDR3nt: TGTGCCAGCAGCCAAGGACTCAATCAGCCCCAGCATTTT
j_gene: TRBJ1-5
v_gene: TRBV3-1
abundance: -
d_gene: -

CDR3aa: CSARRDRGTNYGYTF
CDR3nt: TGCAGTGCTAGAAGGGACAGGGGTACTAACTATGGCTACACCTTC
j_gene: TRBJ1-2
v_gene: TRBV20-1
abundance: -
d_gene: TRBD1

CDR3aa: CASRGGRNQETQYF
CDR3nt: TGCGCCAGCAGGGGGGGGCGCAACCAAGAGACCCAGTACTTC
j_gene: TRBJ2-5
v_gene: TRBV5-1
abundance: -
d_gene: -

CDR3aa: CASSIRVGNEQFF
CDR3nt: TGTGCCAGCAGCATAAGGGTCGGCAATGAGCAGTTCTTC
j_gene: TRBJ2-1
v_gene: TRBV7-6
abundance: many
d_gene: -

CDR3aa: CASSEGLGRSNTEAFF
CDR3nt: TGTGCCAGCAGTGAAGGGTTGGGGCGGAGTAACACTGAAGCTTTCTTT
j_gene: TRBJ1-1
v_gene: TRBV2
abundance: few
d_gene: -

CDR3aa: CSAPGRGNLEQYF
CDR3nt: TGCAGTGCTCCAGGGAGGGGGAATTTGGAGCAGTACTTC
j_gene: TRBJ2-7
v_gene: TRBV20-1
abundance: -
d_gene: -

CDR3aa: CASSGGSSYNEQFF
CDR3nt: TGTGCCAGCAGTGGGGGGAGCTCCTACAATGAGCAGTTCTTC
j_gene: TRBJ2-1
v_gene: TRBV2
abundance: few
d_gene: -

CDR3aa: CASSLVLAGTYGYTF
CDR3nt: TGTGCCAGCAGCTTAGTCCTAGCAGGGACCTATGGCTACACCTTC
j_gene: TRBJ1-2
v_gene: TRBV7-2
abundance: few
d_gene: -

CDR3aa: CASSLEGNEQYF
CDR3nt: TGCGCCAGCAGCTTGGAGGGGAACGAGCAGTACTTC
j_gene: TRBJ2-7
v_gene: TRBV5-1
abundance: few
d_gene: -

CDR3aa: CSVSPTGNTEAFF
CDR3nt: TGCAGCGTCTCCCCTACAGGGAACACTGAAGCTTTCTTT
j_gene: TRBJ1-1
v_gene: TRBV29-1
abundance: few
d_gene: -

CDR3aa: CASSLFRGSSSTDTQYF
CDR3nt: TGTGCCAGCAGCTTATTTCGGGGGTCCTCTAGCACAGATACGCAGTATTTT
j_gene: TRBJ2-3
v_gene: TRBV11-2
abundance: -
d_gene: -

CDR3aa: CSVAQLRGAEKLFF
CDR3nt: TGCAGTGTCGCCCAACTACGGGGAGCTGAAAAACTGTTTTTT
j_gene: TRBJ1-4
v_gene: TRBV20-1
abundance: -
d_gene: -

CDR3aa: CASSLDGNYGYTF
CDR3nt: TGTGCCAGCAGCTTGGATGGAAACTATGGCTACACCTTC
j_gene: TRBJ1-2
v_gene: TRBV7-2
abundance: many
d_gene: -

CDR3aa: CASRGGLGSGELFF
CDR3nt: TGTGCCAGCAGGGGGGGACTAGGCTCCGGGGAGCTGTTTTTT
j_gene: TRBJ2-2
v_gene: TRBV25-1
abundance: many
d_gene: TRBD2

CDR3aa: CASSYSPFGTDTQYF
CDR3nt: TGTGCCAGCAGTTATAGCCCCTTCGGTACAGATACGCAGTATTTT
j_gene: TRBJ2-3
v_gene: TRBV12-3/TRBV12-4
abundance: medium-sized
d_gene: -

CDR3aa: CASSLGGGQFF
CDR3nt: TGCGCCAGCAGCCTTGGGGGCGGGCAGTTCTTC
j_gene: TRBJ2-1
v_gene: TRBV4-3
abundance: many
d_gene: -

CDR3aa: CASSFHGLAGWETQYF
CDR3nt: TGTGCCAGCAGCTTTCACGGACTAGCGGGCTGGGAGACCCAGTACTTC
j_gene: TRBJ2-5
v_gene: TRBV7-2
abundance: many
d_gene: TRBD2

CDR3aa: CASNTGTGKNEQFF
CDR3nt: TGTGCCAGCAACACCGGGACAGGGAAAAATGAGCAGTTCTTC
j_gene: TRBJ2-1
v_gene: TRBV3-1
abundance: -
d_gene: TRBD1

CDR3aa: CASSLASGGDTQYF
CDR3nt: TGTGCCAGCAGCCTAGCTAGCGGGGGAGATACGCAGTATTTT
j_gene: TRBJ2-3
v_gene: TRBV7-9
abundance: many
d_gene: TRBD2

CDR3aa: CASSLVGGGDQPQHF
CDR3nt: TGTGCCAGCAGCTTAGTAGGAGGGGGCGATCAGCCCCAGCATTTT
j_gene: TRBJ1-5
v_gene: TRBV7-2
abundance: few
d_gene: TRBD1

CDR3aa: CASSKSGTANSGNTIYF
CDR3nt: TGTGCCAGCAGCAAGAGTGGGACGGCAAACTCTGGAAACACCATATATTTT
j_gene: TRBJ1-3
v_gene: TRBV21-1
abundance: many
d_gene: -

CDR3aa: CASSRGNYEQYF
CDR3nt: TGTGCCAGCAGCCGGGGAAACTACGAGCAGTACTTC
j_gene: TRBJ2-7
v_gene: TRBV6-1
abundance: few
d_gene: -